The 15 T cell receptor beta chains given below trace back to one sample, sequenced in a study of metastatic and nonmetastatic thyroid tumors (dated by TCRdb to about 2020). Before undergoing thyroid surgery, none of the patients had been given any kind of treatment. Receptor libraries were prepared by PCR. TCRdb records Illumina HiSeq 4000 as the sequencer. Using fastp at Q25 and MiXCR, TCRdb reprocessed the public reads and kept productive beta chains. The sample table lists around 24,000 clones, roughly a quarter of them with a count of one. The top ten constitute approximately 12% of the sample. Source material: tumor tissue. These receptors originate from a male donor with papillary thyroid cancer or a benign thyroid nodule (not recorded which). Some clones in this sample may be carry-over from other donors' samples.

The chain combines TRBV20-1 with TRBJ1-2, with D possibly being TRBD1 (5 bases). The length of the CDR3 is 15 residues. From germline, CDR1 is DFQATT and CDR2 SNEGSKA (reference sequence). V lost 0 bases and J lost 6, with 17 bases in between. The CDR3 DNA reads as TGCAGTGCTAGAGAGCCGGGACTTTTGGGGAATGGCTACACCTTC. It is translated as CSAREPGLLGNGYTF.

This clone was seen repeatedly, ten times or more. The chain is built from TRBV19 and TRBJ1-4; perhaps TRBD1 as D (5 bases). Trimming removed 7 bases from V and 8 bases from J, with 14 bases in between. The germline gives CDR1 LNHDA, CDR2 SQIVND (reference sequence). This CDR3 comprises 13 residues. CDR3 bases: TGTGCCAGTAACCCGGGACGGATGGAAAAACTGTTTTTT. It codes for CASNPGRMEKLFF. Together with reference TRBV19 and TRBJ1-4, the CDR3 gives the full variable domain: DGGITQSPKYLFRKEGQNVTLSCEQNLNHDAMYWYRQDPGQGLRLIYYSQIVNDFQKGDIAEGYSVSREKKESFPLTVTSAQKNPTAFYLCASNPGRMEKLFFGSGTQLSVL.

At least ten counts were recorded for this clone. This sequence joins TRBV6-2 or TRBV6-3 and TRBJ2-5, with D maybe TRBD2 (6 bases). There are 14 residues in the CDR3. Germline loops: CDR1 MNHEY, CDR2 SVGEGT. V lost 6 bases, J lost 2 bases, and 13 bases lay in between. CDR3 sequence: CASRRSGPQETQYF. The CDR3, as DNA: TGTGCCAGCAGAAGGAGCGGGCCTCAAGAGACCCAGTACTTC.

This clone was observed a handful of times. CDR3 sequence: CASSAPEGEGQETQYF. CDR3 DNA sequence: TGTGCCAGCAGCGCCCCTGAGGGGGAGGGCCAAGAGACCCAGTACTTC. The rearrangement uses TRBV6-1 and TRBJ2-5, with a tentative D call TRBD2 (7 bases). The CDR3 is 16 amino acids. V gave up 6 bases and J gave up 1 base, with 18 bases separating them. CDR1 is MNHNS and CDR2 is SASEGT in the germline V gene.

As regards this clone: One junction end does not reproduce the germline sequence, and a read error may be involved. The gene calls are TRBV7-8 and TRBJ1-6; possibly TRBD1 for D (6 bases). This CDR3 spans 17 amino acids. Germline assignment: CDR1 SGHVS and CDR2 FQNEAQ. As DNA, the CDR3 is TGTGCCAGCAGCTTAGACGGAACAGGGTCCTATAATTCACCCATCCACTTT. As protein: CASSLDGTGSYNSPIHF.

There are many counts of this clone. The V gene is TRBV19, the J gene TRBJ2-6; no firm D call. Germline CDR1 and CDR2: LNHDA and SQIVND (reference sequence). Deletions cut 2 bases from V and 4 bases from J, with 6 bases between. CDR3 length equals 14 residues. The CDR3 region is CASSIRVGANVLTF. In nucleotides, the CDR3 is TGTGCCAGTAGTATACGGGTGGGGGCCAACGTCCTGACTTTC.

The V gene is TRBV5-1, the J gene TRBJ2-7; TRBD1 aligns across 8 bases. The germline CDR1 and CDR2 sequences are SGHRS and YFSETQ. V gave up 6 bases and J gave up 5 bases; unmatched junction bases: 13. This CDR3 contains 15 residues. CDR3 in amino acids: CASTSRHGQGDEQYF. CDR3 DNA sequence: TGCGCCAGCACCTCACGACACGGACAGGGCGACGAGCAGTACTTC. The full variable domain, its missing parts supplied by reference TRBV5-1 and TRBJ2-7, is KAGVTQTPRYLIKTRGQQVTLSCSPISGHRSVSWYQQTPGQGLQFLFEYFSETQRNKGNFPGRFSGRQFSNSRSEMNVSTLELGDSALYLCASTSRHGQGDEQYFGPGTRLTVT.

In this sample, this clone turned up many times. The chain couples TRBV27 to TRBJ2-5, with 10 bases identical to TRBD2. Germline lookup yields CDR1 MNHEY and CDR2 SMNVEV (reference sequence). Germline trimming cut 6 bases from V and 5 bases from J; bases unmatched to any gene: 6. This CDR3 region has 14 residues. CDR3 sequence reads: CASRGTSADETQYF. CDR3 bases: TGTGCCAGCAGGGGGACTAGCGCGGACGAGACCCAGTACTTC.

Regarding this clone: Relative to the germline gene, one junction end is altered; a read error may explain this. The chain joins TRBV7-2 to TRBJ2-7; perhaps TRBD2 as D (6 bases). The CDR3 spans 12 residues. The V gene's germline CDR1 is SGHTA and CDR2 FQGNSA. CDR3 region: CASRLGGPEEYF. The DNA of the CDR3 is TGTGCCAGCAGATTAGGAGGGCCCGAGGAGTACTTC.

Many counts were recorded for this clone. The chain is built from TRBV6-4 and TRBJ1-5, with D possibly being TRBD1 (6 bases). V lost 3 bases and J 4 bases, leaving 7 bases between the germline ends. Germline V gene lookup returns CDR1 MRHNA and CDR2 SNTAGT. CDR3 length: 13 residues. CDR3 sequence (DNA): TGTGCCAGCAGTGAACAGGGAAATCAGCCCCAGCATTTT. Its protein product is CASSEQGNQPQHF.

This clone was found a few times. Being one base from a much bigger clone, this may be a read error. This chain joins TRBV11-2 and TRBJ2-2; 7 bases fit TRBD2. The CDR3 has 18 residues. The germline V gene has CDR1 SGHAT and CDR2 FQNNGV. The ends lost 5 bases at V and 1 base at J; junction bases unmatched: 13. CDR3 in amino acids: CASSPRGSSGGNTGELFF. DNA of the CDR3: TGTGCCAGCAGCCCACGCGGGTCTAGCGGAGGGAACACCGGGGAGCTGTTTTTT. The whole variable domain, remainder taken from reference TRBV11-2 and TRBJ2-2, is EAGVAQSPRYKIIEKRQSVAFWCNPISGHATLYWYQQILGQGPKLLIQFQNNGVVDDSQLPKDRFSAERLKGVDSTLKIQPAKLEDSAVYLCASSPRGSSGGNTGELFFGEGSRLTVL.

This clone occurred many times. The DNA for the CDR3 is TGTGCCAGCAGCTTAAAAGCCTCTGGAAACACCATATATTTT. Amino acids: CASSLKASGNTIYF. J is TRBJ1-3 and V is TRBV7-9, with no clear D. The V and J ends lost 2 bases and 0 bases respectively, with 5 bases between them. This CDR3 is built from 14 residues. The germline V gene encodes CDR1 SEHNR and CDR2 FQNEAQ (reference sequence). The full variable domain, completed using reference TRBV7-9 and TRBJ1-3, is DTGVSQNPRHKITKRGQNVTFRCDPISEHNRLYWYRQTLGQGPEFLTYFQNEAQLEKSRLLSDRFSAERPKGSFSTLEIQRTEQGDSAMYLCASSLKASGNTIYFGEGSWLTVV.

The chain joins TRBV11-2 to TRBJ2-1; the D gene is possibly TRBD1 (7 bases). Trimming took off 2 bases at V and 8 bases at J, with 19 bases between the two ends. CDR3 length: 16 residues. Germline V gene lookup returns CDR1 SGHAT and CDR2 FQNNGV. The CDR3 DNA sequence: TGTGCCAGCAGCTTATTTGAGGAGGGGGCGTTTTATGAGCAGTTCTTC. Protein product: CASSLFEEGAFYEQFF.

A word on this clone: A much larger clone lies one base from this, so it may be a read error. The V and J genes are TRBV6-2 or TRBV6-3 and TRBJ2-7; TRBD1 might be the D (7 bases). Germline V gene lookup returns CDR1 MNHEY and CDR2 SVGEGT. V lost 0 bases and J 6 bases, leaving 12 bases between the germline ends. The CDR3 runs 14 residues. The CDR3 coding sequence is TGTGCCAGCAGTTACTCTCTCCAGGGGGGCGAGCAGTACTTC. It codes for CASSYSLQGGEQYF.

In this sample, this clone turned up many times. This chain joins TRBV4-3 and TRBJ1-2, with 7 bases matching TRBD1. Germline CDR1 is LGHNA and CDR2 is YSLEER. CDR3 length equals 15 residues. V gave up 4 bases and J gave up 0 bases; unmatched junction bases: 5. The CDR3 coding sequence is TGCGCCAGCAGCCTTGGACAGGCGTCTAACTATGGCTACACCTTC. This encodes CASSLGQASNYGYTF.